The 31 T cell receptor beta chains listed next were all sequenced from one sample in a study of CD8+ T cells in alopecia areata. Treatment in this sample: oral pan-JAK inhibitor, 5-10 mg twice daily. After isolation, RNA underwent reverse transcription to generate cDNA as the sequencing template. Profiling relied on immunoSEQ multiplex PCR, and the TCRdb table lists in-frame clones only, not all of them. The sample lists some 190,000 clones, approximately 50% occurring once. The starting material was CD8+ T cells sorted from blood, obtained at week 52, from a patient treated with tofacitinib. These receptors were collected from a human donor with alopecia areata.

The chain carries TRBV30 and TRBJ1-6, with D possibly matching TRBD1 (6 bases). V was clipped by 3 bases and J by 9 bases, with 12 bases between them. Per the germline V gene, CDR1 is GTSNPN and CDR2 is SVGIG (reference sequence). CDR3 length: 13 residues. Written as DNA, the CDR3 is TGTGCCTGGAGCGATTCAGGGGCTTCACCCCTCCACTTT. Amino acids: CAWSDSGASPLHF.

DNA of the CDR3: TGTGCCAGCAGCCAAGGGGCCGAGACAGCAACCTACGAGCAGTACTTC. Encoded protein: CASSQGAETATYEQYF. The chain recombines TRBV14 with TRBJ2-7, with D possibly TRBD1 on 5 matching bases. Trimming took 1 base from V and 2 from J, leaving 15 bases between them. CDR1 SGHDN and CDR2 FVKESK come from the germline V gene. The CDR3 totals 16 residues.

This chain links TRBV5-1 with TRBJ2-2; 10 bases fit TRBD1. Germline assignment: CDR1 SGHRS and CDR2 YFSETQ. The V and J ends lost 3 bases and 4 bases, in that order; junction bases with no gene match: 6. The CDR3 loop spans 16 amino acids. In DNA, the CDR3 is TGCGCCAGCAGCTGGAGGGGACAGGGGATCACCGGGGAGCTGTTTTTT. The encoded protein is CASSWRGQGITGELFF.

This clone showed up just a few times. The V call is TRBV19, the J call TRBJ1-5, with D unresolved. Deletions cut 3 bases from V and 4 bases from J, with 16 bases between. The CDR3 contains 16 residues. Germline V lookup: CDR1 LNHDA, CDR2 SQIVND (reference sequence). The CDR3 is CASSIPGFPFNQPQHF. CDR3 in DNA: TGTGCCAGTAGTATTCCGGGATTTCCCTTTAATCAGCCCCAGCATTTT.

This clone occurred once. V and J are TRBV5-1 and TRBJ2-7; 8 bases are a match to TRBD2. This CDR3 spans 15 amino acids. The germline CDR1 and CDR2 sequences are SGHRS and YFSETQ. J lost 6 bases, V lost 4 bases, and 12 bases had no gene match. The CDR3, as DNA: TGCGCCAGCAGCCTTCCGGATAGCGGGGTAATCGAGCAGTACTTC. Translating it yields CASSLPDSGVIEQYF.

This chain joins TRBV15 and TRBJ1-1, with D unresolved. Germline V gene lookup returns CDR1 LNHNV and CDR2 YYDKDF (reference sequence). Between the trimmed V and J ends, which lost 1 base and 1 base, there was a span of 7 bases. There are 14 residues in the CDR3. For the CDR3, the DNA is TGTGCCACCAGCAGAGTGCCGGAGAACACTGAAGCTTTCTTT. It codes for CATSRVPENTEAFF. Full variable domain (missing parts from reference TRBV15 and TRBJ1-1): DAMVIQNPRYQVTQFGKPVTLSCSQTLNHNVMYWYQQKSSQAPKLLFHYYDKDFNNEADTPDNFQSRRPNTSFCFLDIRSPGLGDTAMYLCATSRVPENTEAFFGQGTRLTVV.

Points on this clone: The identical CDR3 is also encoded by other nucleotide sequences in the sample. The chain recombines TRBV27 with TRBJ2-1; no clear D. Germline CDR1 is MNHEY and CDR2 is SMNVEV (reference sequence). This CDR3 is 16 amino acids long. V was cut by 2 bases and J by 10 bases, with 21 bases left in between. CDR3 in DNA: TGTGCCAGCAGTTTAGTCCCCAGCATTAAGGGCAACGAGCAGTTCTTC. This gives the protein CASSLVPSIKGNEQFF.

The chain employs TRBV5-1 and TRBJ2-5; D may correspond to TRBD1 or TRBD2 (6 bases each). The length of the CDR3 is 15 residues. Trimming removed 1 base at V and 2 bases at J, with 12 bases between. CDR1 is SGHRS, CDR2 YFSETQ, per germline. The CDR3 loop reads CASSLPGGGQETQYF. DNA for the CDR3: TGCGCCAGCAGCTTGCCCGGGGGCGGACAAGAGACCCAGTACTTC.

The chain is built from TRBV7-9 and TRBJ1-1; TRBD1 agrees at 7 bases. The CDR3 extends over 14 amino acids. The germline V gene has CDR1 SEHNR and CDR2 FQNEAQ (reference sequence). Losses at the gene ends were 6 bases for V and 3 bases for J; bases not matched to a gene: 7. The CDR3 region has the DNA TGTGCCAGCAGTTCTCCCAGGGGGGACACTGAAGCTTTCTTT. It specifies CASSSPRGDTEAFF.

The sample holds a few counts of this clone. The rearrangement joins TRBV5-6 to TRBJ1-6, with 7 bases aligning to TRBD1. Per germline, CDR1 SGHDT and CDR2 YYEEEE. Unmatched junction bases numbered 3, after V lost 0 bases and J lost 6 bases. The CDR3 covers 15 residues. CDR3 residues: CASSLAPGGNSPLHF. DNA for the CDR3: TGTGCCAGCAGCTTGGCTCCAGGGGGTAATTCACCCCTCCACTTT.

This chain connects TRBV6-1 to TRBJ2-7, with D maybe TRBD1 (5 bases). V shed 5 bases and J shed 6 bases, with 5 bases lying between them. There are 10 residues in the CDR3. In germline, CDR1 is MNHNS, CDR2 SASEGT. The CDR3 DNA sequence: TGTGCCAGCAGTACAGGCGAGCAGTACTTC. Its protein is CASSTGEQYF.

CDR3 in DNA: TGTGCCAGCAGTTTGTCGGTCCTCTCCTACAATGAGCAGTTCTTC. Its protein product is CASSLSVLSYNEQFF. This chain connects TRBV6-5 to TRBJ2-1; D remains unclear. V dropped 4 bases and J dropped 0 bases, with 10 bases sitting between them. Germline V lookup: CDR1 MNHEY, CDR2 SVGAGI. The CDR3 runs to 15 residues.

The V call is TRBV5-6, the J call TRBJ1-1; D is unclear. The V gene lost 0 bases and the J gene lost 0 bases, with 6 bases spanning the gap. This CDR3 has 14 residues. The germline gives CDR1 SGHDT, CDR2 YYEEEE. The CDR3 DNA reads TGTGCCAGCAGCTTGGCCAGATTGAACACTGAAGCTTTCTTT. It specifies CASSLARLNTEAFF.

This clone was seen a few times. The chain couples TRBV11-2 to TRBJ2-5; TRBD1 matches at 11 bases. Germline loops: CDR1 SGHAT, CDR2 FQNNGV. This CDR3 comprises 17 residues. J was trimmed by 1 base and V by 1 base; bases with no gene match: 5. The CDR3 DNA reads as TGTGCCAGCAGCTTAGTAAGGACAGGGGGCCCCCAAGAGACCCAGTACTTC. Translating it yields CASSLVRTGGPQETQYF.

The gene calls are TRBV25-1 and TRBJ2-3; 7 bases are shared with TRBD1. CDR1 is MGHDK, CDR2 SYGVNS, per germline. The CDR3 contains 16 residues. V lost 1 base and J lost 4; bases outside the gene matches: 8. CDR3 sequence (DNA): TGTGCCAGCAGTGAATCGGCGACAGGGCGAGCAGATACGCAGTATTTT. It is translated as CASSESATGRADTQYF.

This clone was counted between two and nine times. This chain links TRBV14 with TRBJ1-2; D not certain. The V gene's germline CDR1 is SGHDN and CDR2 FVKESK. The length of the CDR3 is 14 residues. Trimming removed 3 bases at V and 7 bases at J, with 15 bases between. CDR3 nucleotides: TGTGCCAGCAGCCAGGGAAGTCGCGGATTTGGCTACACCTTC. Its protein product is CASSQGSRGFGYTF.

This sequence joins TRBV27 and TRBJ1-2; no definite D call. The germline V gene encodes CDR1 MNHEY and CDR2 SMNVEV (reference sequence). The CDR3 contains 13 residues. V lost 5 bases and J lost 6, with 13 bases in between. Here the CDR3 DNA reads TGTGCCAGCAGTCCCTCTCGACGAAATGGCTACACCTTC. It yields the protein CASSPSRRNGYTF.

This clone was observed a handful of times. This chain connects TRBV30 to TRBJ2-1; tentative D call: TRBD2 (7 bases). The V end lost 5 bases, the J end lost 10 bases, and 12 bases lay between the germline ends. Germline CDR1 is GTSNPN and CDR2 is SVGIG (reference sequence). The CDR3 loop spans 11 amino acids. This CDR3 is CAWDGGPEQFF. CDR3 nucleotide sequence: TGTGCCTGGGACGGGGGGCCCGAGCAGTTCTTC.

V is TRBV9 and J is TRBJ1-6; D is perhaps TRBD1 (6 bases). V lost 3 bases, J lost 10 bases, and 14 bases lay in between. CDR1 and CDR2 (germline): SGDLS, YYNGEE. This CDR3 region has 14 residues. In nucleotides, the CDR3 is TGTGCCAGCAGCGCGGGGGGGCTAGGGTCACCCCTCCACTTT. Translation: CASSAGGLGSPLHF.

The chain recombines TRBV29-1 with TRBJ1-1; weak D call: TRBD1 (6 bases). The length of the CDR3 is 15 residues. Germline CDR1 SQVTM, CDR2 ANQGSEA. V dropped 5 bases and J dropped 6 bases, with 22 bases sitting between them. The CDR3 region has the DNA TGCAGCGTTAACGGCGGTGACAGGCGATTAGCTGAAGCTTTCTTT. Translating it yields CSVNGGDRRLAEAFF.

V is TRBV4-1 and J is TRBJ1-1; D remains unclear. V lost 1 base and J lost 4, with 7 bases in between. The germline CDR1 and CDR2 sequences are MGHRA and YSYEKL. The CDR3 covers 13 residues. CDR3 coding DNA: TGCGCCAGCAGCCAAGCCCGGAGCACTGAAGCTTTCTTT. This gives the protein CASSQARSTEAFF.

The CDR3 protein is CASSSDYSGELFF. The CDR3 bases are TGTGCCAGCAGCTCGGACTATTCTGGGGAGCTGTTTTTT. The chain links TRBV11-2 to TRBJ2-2, with TRBD2 as a possible D gene (6 bases). V lost 4 bases and J lost 8, with 11 bases in between. The CDR3 has 13 residues. The germline V gene has CDR1 SGHAT and CDR2 FQNNGV.

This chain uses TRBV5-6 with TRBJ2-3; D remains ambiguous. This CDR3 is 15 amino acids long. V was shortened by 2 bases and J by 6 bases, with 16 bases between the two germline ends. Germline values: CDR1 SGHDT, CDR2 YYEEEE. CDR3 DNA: TGTGCCAGCAGCTTCGGTAGCCCCAGCCCGGATACGCAGTATTTT. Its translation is CASSFGSPSPDTQYF.

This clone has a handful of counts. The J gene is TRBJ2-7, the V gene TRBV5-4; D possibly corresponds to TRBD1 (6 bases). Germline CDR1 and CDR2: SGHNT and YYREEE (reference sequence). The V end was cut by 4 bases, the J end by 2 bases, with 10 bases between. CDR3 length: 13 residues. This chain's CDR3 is CASSGDKTYEQYF. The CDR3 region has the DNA TGTGCCAGCAGCGGGGACAAAACCTACGAGCAGTACTTC.

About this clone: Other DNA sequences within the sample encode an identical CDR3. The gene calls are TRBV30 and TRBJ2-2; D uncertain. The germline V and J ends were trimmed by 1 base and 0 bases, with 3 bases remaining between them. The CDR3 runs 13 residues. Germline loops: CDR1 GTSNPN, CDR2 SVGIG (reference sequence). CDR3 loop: CAWSGANTGELFF. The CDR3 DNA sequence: TGTGCCTGGAGTGGGGCGAACACCGGGGAGCTGTTTTTT.

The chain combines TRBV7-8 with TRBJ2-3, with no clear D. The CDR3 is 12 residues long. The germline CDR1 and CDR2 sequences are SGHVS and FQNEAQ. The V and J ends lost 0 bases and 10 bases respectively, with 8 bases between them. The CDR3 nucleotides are TGTGCCAGCAGCTTAGCTCAATTCGCGCAGTATTTT. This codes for CASSLAQFAQYF.

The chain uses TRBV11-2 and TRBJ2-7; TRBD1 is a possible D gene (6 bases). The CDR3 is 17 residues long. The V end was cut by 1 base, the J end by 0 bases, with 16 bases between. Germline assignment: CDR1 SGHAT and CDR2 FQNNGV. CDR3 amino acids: CASSLGRAKDSSYEQYF. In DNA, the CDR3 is TGTGCCAGCAGCTTAGGCCGGGCCAAGGACAGCTCCTACGAGCAGTACTTC.

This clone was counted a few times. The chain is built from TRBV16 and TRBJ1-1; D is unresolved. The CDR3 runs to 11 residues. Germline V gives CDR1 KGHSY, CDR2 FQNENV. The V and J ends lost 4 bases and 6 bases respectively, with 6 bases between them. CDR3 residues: CASSLQPEAFF. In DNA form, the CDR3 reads TGTGCCAGCAGCCTCCAGCCTGAAGCTTTCTTT.

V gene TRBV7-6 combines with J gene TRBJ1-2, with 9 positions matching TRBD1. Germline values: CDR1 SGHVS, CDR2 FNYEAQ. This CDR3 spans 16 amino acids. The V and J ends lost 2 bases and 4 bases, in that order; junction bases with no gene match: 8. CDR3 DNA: TGTGCCAGCAGCTTATACGGGGACAGGGACCTCTATGGCTACACCTTC. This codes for CASSLYGDRDLYGYTF.

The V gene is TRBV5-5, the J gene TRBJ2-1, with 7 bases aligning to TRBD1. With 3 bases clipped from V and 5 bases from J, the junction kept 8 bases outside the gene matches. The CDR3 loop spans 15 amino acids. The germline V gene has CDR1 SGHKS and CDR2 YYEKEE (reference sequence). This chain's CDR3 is CASSWNRGLDNEQFF. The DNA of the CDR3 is TGTGCCAGCAGCTGGAACAGGGGTCTGGACAATGAGCAGTTCTTC.

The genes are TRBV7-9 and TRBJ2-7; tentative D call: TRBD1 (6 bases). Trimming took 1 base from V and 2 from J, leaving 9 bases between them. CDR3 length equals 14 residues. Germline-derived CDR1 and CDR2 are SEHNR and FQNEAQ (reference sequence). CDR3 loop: CASSLGTGPYEQYF. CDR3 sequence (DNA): TGTGCCAGCAGCTTAGGAACAGGGCCCTACGAGCAGTACTTC.